This T cell receptor beta chain was retrieved from a study of blood T cell repertoires in COVID-19. Turning to the study itself: The United States, Italy and Spain supplied acute and convalescent COVID-19 samples. Sources were T cells, B-cell-depleted T cells, or PBMCs; the material itself was cDNA or gDNA.

Authors' analysis steps: How many nucleated cells were present was estimated from reference gene primer amplification. Measured with immunoSEQ multiplex PCR; TCRdb has only the in-frame clones, and not every one. The V and J calls and clone size come from that table; D and trimming were worked out from the DNA. In the table there are more than 150,000 clones, 70% to 85% of which are singletons. This sequence was found in a human donor in a cohort sampled during active COVID-19. Sequenced: peripheral blood.

The CDR3 DNA reads as TGTGCCAGCAGCCGTACGAGGGCTCCATACGAGCAGTACTTC. Protein sequence: CASSRTRAPYEQYF. The rearrangement uses TRBV14 and TRBJ2-7; possibly TRBD2 for D (5 bases). V lost 4 bases and J lost 4, with 14 bases in between. The CDR3 has 14 amino acids. In germline, CDR1 is SGHDN, CDR2 FVKESK.